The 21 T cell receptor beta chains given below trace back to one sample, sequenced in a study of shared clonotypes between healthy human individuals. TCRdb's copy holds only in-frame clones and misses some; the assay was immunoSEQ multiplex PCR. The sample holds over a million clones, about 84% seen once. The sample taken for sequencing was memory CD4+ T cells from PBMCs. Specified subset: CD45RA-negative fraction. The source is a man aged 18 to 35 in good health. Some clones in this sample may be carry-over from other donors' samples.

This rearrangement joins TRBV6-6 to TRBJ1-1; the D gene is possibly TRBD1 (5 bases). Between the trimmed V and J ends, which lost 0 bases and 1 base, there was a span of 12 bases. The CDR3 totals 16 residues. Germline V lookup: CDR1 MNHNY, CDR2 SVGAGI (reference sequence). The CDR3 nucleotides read TGTGCCAGCAGTTACTCTACAAGCGGGGCGAACACTGAAGCTTTCTTT. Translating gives CASSYSTSGANTEAFF.

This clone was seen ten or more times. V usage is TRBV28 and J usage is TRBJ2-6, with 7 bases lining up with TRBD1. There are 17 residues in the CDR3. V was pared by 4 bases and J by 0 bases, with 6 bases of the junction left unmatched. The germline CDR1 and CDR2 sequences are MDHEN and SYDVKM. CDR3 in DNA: TGTGCCAGCAGTTCCCGAGGGACAGCCTCTGGGGCCAACGTCCTGACTTTC. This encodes CASSSRGTASGANVLTF.

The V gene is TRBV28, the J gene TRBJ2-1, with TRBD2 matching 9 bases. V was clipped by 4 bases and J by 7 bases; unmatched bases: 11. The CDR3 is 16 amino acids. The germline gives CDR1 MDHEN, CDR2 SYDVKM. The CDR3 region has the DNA TGTGCCAGCAGTTCCAACCCGGGTCTAGCGGGGAATGAGCAGTTCTTC. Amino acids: CASSSNPGLAGNEQFF.

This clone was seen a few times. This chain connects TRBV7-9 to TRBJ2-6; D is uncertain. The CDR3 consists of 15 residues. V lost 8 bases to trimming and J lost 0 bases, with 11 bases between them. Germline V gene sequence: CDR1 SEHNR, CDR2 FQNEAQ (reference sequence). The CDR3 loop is CASLPANSGANVLTF. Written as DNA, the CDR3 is TGTGCCAGCCTCCCCGCTAACTCTGGGGCCAACGTCCTGACTTTC.

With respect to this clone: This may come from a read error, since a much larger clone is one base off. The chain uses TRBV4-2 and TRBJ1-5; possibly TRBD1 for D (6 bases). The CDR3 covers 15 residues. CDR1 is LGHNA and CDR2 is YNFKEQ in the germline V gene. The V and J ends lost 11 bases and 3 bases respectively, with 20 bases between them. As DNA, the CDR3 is TGTGCCGGCCATATAGAGGGGGGGATCAATCAGCCCCAGCATTTT. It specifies CAGHIEGGINQPQHF.

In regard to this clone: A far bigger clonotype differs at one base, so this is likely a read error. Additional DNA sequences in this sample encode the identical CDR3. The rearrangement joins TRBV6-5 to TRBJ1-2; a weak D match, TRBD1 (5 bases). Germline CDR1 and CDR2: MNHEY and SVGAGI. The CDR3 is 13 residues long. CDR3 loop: CASSYDSNYGYTF. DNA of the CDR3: TGTGCCAGCAGTTATGACAGTAACTATGGTTACACCTTC.

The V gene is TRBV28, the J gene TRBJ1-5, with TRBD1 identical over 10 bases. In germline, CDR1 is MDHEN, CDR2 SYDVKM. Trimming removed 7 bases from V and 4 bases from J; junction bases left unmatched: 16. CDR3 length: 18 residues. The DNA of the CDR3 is TGTGCCAGCAAATCTGTAGGTTCCCGGACAGGGGGAAATCAGCCCCAGCATTTT. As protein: CASKSVGSRTGGNQPQHF.

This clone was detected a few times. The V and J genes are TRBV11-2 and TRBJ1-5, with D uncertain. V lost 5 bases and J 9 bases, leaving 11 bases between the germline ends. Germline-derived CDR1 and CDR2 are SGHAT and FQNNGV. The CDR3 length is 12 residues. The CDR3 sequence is CASSPLESPQHF. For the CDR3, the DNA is TGTGCCAGCAGCCCGCTCGAGTCGCCCCAGCATTTT.

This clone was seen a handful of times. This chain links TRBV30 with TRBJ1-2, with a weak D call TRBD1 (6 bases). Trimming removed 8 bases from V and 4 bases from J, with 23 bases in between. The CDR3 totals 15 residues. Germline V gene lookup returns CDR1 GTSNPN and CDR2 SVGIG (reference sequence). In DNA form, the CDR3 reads TGTGCCGGGCGCTTCCGCGGGGGGGGCGGCTATGGCTACACCTTC. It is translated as CAGRFRGGGGYGYTF.

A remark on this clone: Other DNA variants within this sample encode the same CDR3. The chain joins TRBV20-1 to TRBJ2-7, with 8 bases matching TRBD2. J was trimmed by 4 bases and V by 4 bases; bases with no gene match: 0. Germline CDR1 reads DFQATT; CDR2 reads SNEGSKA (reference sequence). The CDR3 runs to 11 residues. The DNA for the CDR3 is TGCAGTGCTACTAGCGGGTACGAGCAGTACTTC. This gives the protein CSATSGYEQYF.

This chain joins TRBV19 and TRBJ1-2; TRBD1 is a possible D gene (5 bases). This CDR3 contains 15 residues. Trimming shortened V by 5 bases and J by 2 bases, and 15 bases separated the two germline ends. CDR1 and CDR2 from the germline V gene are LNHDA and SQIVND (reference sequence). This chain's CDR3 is CASSSGGVPNYGYTF. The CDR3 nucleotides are TGTGCCAGTAGTTCGGGGGGTGTACCGAACTATGGCTACACCTTC.

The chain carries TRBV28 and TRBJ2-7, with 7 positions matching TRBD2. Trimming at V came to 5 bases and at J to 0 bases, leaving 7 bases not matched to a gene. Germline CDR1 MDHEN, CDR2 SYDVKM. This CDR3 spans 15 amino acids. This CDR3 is CASSAPAGASYEQYF. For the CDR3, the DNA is TGTGCCAGCAGTGCCCCGGCGGGAGCCTCCTACGAGCAGTACTTC.

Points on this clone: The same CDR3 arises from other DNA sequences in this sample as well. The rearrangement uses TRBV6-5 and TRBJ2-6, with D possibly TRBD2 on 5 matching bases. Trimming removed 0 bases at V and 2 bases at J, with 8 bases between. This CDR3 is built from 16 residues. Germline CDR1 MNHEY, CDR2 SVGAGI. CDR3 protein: CASSYSSGAGANVLTF. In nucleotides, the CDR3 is TGTGCCAGCAGTTACTCATCCGGGGCTGGGGCCAACGTCCTGACTTTC.

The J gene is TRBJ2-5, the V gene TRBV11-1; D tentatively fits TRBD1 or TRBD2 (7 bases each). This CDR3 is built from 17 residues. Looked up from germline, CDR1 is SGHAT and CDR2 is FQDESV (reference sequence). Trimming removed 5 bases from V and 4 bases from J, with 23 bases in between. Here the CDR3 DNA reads TGTGCCAGCAGCGGACGCCAGGGGGGCGGGAGTGGAGAGACCCAGTACTTC. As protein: CASSGRQGGGSGETQYF.

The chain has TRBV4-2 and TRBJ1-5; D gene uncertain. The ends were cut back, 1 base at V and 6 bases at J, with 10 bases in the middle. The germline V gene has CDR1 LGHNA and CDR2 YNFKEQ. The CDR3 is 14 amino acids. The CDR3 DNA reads TGTGCCAGCAGCCAAGGGACGTCGACTCAGCCCCAGCATTTT. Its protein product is CASSQGTSTQPQHF.

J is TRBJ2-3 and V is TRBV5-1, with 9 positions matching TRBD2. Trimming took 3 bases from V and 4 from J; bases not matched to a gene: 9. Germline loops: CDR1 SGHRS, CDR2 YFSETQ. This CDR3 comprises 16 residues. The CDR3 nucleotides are TGCGCCAGCAGCTCTATCCGCGGGAGGGGGCCAGATACGCAGTATTTT. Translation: CASSSIRGRGPDTQYF. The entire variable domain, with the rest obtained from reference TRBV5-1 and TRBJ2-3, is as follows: KAGVTQTPRYLIKTRGQQVTLSCSPISGHRSVSWYQQTPGQGLQFLFEYFSETQRNKGNFPGRFSGRQFSNSRSEMNVSTLELGDSALYLCASSSIRGRGPDTQYFGPGTRLTVL.

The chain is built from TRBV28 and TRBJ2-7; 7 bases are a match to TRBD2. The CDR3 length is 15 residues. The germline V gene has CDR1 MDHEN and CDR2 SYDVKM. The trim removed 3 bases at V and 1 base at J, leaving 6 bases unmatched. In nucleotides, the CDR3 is TGTGCCAGCAGTTTCCCGGGGGGTTTTTCCTACGAGCAGTACTTC. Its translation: CASSFPGGFSYEQYF.

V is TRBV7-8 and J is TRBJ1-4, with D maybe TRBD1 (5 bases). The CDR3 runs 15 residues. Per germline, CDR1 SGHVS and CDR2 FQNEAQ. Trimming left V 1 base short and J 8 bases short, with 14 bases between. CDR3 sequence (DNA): TGTGCCAGCAGCTTAGGGGCAGGGTATTCGGAAAAACTGTTTTTT. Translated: CASSLGAGYSEKLFF.

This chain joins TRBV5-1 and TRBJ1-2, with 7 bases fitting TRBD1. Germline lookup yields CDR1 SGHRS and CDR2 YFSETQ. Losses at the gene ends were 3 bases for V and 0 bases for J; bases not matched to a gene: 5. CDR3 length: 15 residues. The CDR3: CASSYGTASNYGYTF. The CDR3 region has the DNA TGCGCCAGCAGCTACGGGACAGCCTCTAACTATGGCTACACCTTC.

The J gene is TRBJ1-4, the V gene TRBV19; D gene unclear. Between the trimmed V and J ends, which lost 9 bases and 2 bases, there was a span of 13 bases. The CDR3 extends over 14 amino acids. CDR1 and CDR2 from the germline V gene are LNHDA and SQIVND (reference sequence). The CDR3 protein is CASNLGLTNEKLFF. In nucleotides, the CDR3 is TGTGCCAGCAACCTAGGGTTGACTAATGAAAAACTGTTTTTT.

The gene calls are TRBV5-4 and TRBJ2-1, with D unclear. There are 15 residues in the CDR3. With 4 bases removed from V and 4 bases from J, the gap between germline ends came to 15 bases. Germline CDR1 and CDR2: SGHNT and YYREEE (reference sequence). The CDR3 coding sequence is TGTGCCAGCAGCCAGGTGGGATCGCGTTACAATGAGCAGTTCTTC. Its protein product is CASSQVGSRYNEQFF.